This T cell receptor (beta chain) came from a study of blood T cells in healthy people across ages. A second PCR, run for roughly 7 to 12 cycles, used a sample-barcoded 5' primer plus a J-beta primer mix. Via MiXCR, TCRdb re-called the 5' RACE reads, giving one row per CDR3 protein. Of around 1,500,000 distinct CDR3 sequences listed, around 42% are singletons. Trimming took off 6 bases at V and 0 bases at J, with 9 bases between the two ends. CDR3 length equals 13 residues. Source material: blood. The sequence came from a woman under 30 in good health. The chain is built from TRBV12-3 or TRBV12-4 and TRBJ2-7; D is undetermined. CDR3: CASRRTDSYEQYF. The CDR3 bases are TGTGCCAGCAGGCGGACGGACTCCTACGAGCAGTACTTC.